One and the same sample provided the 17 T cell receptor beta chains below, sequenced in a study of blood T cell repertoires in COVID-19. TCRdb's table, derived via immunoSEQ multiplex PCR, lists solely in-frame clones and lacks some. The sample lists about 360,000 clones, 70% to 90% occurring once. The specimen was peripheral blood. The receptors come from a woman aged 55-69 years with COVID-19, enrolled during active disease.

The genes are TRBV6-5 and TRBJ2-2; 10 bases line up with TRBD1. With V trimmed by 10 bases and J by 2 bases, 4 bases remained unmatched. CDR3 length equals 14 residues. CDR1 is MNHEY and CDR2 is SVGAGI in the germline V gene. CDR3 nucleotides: TGTGCCAATAGGGACAGGGGAAACACCGGGGAGCTGTTTTTT. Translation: CANRDRGNTGELFF.

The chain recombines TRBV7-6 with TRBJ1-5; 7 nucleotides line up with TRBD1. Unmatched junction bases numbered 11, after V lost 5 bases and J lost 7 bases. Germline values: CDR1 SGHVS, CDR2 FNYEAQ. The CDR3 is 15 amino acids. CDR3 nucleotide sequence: TGTGCCAGCAGCCCAGCGGCAGGGGGGAACCAGCCCCAGCATTTT. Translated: CASSPAAGGNQPQHF.

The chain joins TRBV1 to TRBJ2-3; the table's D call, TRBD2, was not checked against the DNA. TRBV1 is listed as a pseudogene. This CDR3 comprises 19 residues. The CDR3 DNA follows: TGCACCAGCAGCCAAGATTTGACTAGCGGGGGTTCGAGCACAGATACGCAGTATTTT. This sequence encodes CTSSQDLTSGGSSTDTQYF.

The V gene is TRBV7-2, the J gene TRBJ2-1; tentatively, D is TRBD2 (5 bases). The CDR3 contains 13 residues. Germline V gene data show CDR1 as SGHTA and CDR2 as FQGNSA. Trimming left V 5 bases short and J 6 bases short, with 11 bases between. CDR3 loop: CASSTRTTNEQFF. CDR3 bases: TGTGCCAGCAGCACTAGGACCACCAATGAGCAGTTCTTC.

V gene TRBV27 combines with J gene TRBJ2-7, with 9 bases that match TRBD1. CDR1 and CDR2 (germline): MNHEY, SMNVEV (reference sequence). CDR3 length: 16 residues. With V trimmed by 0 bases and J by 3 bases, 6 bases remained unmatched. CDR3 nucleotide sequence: TGTGCCAGCAGTTTATCGTCCCCGGGACAGGGCTACGAGCAGTACTTC. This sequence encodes CASSLSSPGQGYEQYF.

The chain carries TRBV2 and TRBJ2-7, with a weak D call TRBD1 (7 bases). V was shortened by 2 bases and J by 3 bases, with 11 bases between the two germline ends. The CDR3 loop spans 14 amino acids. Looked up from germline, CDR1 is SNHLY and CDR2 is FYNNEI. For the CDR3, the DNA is TGTGCCAGCAGTGAAAACAGGGGAGGCTACGAGCAGTACTTC. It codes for CASSENRGGYEQYF.

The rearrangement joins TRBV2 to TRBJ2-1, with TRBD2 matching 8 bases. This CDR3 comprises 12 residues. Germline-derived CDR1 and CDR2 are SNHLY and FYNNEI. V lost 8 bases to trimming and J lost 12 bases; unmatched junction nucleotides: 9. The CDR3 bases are TGTGCCAGCGCCACCGGGGGGGTCGCGCAGTTCTTC. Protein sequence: CASATGGVAQFF.

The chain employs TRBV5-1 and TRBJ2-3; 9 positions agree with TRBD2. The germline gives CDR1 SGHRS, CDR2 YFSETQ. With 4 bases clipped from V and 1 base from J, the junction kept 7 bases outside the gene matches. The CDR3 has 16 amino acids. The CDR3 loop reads CASSLLAGYGTDTQYF. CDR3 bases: TGCGCCAGCAGCCTCCTAGCGGGGTACGGCACAGATACGCAGTATTTT.

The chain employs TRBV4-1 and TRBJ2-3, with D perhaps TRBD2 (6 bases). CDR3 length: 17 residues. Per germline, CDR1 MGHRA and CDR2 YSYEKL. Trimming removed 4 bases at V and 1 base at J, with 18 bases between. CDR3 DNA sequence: TGCGCCAGCAGCCCCCCGGAGGGATATTGGGGCACAGATACGCAGTATTTT. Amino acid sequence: CASSPPEGYWGTDTQYF.

The CDR3 bases are TGCAGCGTTGCCCGCCCGGGGAATGAAAAACTGTTTTTT. Protein: CSVARPGNEKLFF. The chain has TRBV29-1 and TRBJ1-4, with unresolved D. The V gene lost 4 bases and the J gene lost 5 bases, with 11 bases spanning the gap. This CDR3 is built from 13 residues. In germline, CDR1 is SQVTM, CDR2 ANQGSEA.

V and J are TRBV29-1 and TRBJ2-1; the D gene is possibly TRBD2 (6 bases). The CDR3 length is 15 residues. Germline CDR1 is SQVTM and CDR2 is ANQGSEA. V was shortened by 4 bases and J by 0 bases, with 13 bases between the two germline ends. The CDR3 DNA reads TGCAGCGTTGGCGGGGACGAGAGCTCCTACAATGAGCAGTTCTTC. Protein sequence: CSVGGDESSYNEQFF.

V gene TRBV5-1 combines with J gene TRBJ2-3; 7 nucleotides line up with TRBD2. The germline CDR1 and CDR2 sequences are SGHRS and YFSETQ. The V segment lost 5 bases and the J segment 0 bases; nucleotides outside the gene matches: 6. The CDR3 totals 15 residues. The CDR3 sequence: CASRPGGSSTDTQYF. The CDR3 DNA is TGCGCCAGCAGGCCCGGGGGGTCAAGCACAGATACGCAGTATTTT.

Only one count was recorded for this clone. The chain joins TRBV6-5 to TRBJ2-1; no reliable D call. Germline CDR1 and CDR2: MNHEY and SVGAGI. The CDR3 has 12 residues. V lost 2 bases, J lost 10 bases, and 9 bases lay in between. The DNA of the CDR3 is TGTGCCAGCAGTTACACGGGTGCCGAGCAGTTCTTC. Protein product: CASSYTGAEQFF.

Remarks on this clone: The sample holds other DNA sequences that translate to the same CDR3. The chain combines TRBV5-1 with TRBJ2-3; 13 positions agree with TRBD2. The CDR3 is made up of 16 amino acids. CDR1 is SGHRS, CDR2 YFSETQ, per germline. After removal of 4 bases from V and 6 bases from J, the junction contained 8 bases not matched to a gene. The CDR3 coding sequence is TGCGCCAGCAGCCCCGGGACTAGCGGGGCTGGGGATACGCAGTATTTT. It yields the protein CASSPGTSGAGDTQYF.

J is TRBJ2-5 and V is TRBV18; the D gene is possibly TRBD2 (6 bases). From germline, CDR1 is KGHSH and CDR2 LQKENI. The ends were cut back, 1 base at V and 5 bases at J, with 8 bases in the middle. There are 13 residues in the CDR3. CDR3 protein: CASSPQGRETQYF. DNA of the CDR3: TGTGCCAGCTCACCACAGGGGAGGGAGACCCAGTACTTC.

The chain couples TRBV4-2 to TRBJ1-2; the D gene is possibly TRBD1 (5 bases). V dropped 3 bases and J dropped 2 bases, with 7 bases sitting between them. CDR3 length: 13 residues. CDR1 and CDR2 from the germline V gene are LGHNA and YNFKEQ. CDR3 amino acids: CASSQEGNYGYTF. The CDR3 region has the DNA TGTGCCAGCAGCCAGGAGGGGAACTATGGCTACACCTTC.

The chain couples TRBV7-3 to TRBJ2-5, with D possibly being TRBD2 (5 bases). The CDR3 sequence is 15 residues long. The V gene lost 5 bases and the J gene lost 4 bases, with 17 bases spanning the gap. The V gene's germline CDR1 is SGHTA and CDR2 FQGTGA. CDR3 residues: CASSPGSTRAETQYF. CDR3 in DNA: TGTGCCAGCAGCCCGGGAAGTACGCGGGCAGAGACCCAGTACTTC.